One and the same sample provided the 28 T cell receptor beta chains below, sequenced in a study of memory CD4+ T cells and cytomegalovirus serostatus (dated by TCRdb to between 2019 and 2020). The library was obtained by the immunoSEQ multiplex PCR assay. TCRdb re-hosts the immuneACCESS table, in-frame sequences only. Its copies lack some clones; in the studies checked, an unresolved V gene accounts for under half of them, and the cause for the rest is not known. A total of about 75,000 clones appear in this sample, approximately 78% of them only once. Approximately 2.8% of the sample belongs to the ten largest clones. Single viable CD3+CD4+CD8-CD45RO+ cells were sorted as memory CD4+ T cells on a FACSAria II. Input material: memory CD4+ T cells from blood. The receptors derive from an adult in good health and CMV-seropositive.

The V gene is TRBV30, the J gene TRBJ1-1, with a possible D match to TRBD1 (6 bases). Germline V lookup: CDR1 GTSNPN, CDR2 SVGIG (reference sequence). The CDR3 runs to 15 residues. V was cut by 5 bases and J by 5 bases, with 21 bases left in between. CDR3 coding DNA: TGTGCCTGGTCCGCTGTCACCAGGGGCGTAACTGAAGCTTTCTTT. This gives the protein CAWSAVTRGVTEAFF. Full variable domain (missing parts from reference TRBV30 and TRBJ1-1): SQTIHQWPATLVQPVGSPLSLECTVEGTSNPNLYWYRQAAGRGLQLLFYSVGIGQISSEVPQNLSASRPQDRQFILSSKKLLLSDSGFYLCAWSAVTRGVTEAFFGQGTRLTVV.

This sequence joins TRBV7-2 and TRBJ1-6, with no clear D. Trimming left V 1 base short and J 4 bases short, with 5 bases between. The length of the CDR3 is 14 residues. Germline lookup yields CDR1 SGHTA and CDR2 FQGNSA. The CDR3 here is CASSLDGYNSPLHF. The CDR3 DNA reads TGTGCCAGCAGCTTAGACGGGTATAATTCACCCCTCCACTTT.

This chain uses TRBV2 with TRBJ2-7; TRBD1 matches 8 bases. V trimming: 6 bases; J trimming: 3 bases; junction bases outside the gene matches: 10. Germline lookup yields CDR1 SNHLY and CDR2 FYNNEI. CDR3 length equals 15 residues. The CDR3 spells CASRPAGGNYYEQYF. For the CDR3, the DNA is TGTGCCAGCAGGCCGGCAGGGGGCAACTACTACGAGCAGTACTTC.

The chain recombines TRBV7-2 with TRBJ1-3; TRBD1 might be the D (5 bases). Germline assignment: CDR1 SGHTA and CDR2 FQGNSA. This CDR3 contains 17 residues. Trimming removed 3 bases at V and 1 base at J, with 16 bases between. CDR3 sequence: CASSLGVPGRSGNTIYF. In nucleotides, the CDR3 is TGTGCCAGCAGCTTGGGTGTGCCAGGGCGGTCTGGAAACACCATATATTTT. The full variable domain, in which reference TRBV7-2 and TRBJ1-3 provide the parts outside the CDR3, is GAGVSQSPSNKVTEKGKDVELRCDPISGHTALYWYRQSLGQGLEFLIYFQGNSAPDKSGLPSDRFSAERTGGSVSTLTIQRTQQEDSAVYLCASSLGVPGRSGNTIYFGEGSWLTVV.

This rearrangement joins TRBV5-1 to TRBJ2-3, with D tentatively TRBD1 (6 bases). Trimming cost V 3 bases and J 3 bases, with 8 bases left between them. The CDR3 is 13 amino acids. Per germline, CDR1 SGHRS and CDR2 YFSETQ. CDR3 bases: TGCGCCAGCAGCTGGACAGATACAGATACGCAGTATTTT. It codes for CASSWTDTDTQYF.

The genes are TRBV2 and TRBJ2-2; tentative D call: TRBD2 (6 bases). Trimming stripped 8 bases from V and 5 bases from J, with 21 bases between. Looked up from germline, CDR1 is SNHLY and CDR2 is FYNNEI. The CDR3 is made up of 16 amino acids. The CDR3 loop reads CASRTGRGVGTGELFF. The CDR3 region has the DNA TGTGCCAGCCGAACGGGGCGCGGGGTTGGAACCGGGGAGCTGTTTTTT.

V gene TRBV4-1 combines with J gene TRBJ2-3; D not resolved. Trimming left V 0 bases short and J 8 bases short, with 9 bases between. Germline CDR1 MGHRA, CDR2 YSYEKL. This CDR3 region has 13 residues. Here the CDR3 reads CASSQEGYGTQYF. The CDR3 DNA reads as TGCGCCAGCAGCCAAGAAGGGTATGGTACGCAGTATTTT.

The chain carries TRBV19 and TRBJ2-4; 10 nucleotides line up with TRBD2. With V trimmed by 3 bases and J by 0 bases, 11 bases remained unmatched. Germline V gene lookup returns CDR1 LNHDA and CDR2 SQIVND (reference sequence). This CDR3 comprises 19 residues. CDR3 DNA: TGTGCCAGTAGTATTGCTTCCAGCGGGGGGGCCTTAGCCAAAAACATTCAGTACTTC. This encodes CASSIASSGGALAKNIQYF.

This clone was seen a single time. The chain joins TRBV4-3 to TRBJ2-3; 8 bases are a match to TRBD2. Germline V lookup: CDR1 LGHNA, CDR2 YSLEER. This CDR3 contains 14 residues. J was trimmed by 0 bases and V by 5 bases; bases with no gene match: 1. The CDR3 spells CASSGTRSTDTQYF. Here the CDR3 DNA reads TGCGCCAGCAGCGGGACTAGGAGCACAGATACGCAGTATTTT.

The rearrangement links TRBV7-9 to TRBJ1-2; 7 positions match TRBD1. Germline V CDR1 and CDR2: SEHNR, FQNEAQ (reference sequence). The CDR3 sequence is 15 residues long. Trimming cost V 0 bases and J 4 bases; bases outside gene matches: 5. The CDR3 bases are TGTGCCAGCAGCTTAGCTCAAGACAGGGTCTATGGCTACACCTTC. This encodes CASSLAQDRVYGYTF.

The V gene is TRBV18, the J gene TRBJ2-2; D uncertain. The CDR3 extends over 13 amino acids. Per the germline V gene, CDR1 is KGHSH and CDR2 is LQKENI. V lost 2 bases to trimming and J lost 6 bases, with 7 bases between them. This CDR3 reads CASSPGASGELFF. The CDR3 nucleotides read TGTGCCAGCTCACCAGGAGCATCCGGGGAGCTGTTTTTT.

The chain carries TRBV30 and TRBJ1-1; tentatively, D is TRBD1 (5 bases). The CDR3 has 13 amino acids. The germline V gene encodes CDR1 GTSNPN and CDR2 SVGIG (reference sequence). The V gene lost 3 bases and the J gene lost 0 bases, with 8 bases spanning the gap. The CDR3 spells CAWSLGLNTEAFF. In DNA form, the CDR3 reads TGTGCCTGGAGCCTGGGACTGAACACTGAAGCTTTCTTT.

The chain carries TRBV18 and TRBJ2-7; 7 nucleotides line up with TRBD2. With V trimmed by 3 bases and J by 6 bases, 5 bases remained unmatched. CDR1 and CDR2 from the germline V gene are KGHSH and LQKENI. The CDR3 loop spans 13 amino acids. In DNA form, the CDR3 reads TGTGCCAGCTCACCGGGAGGCGGGGGCGAGCAGTACGTC. It codes for CASSPGGGGEQYV.

The chain couples TRBV18 to TRBJ2-7; the match to TRBD1 covers 10 bases. V was pared by 3 bases and J by 5 bases, with 4 bases of the junction left unmatched. The CDR3 extends over 14 amino acids. CDR1 KGHSH and CDR2 LQKENI come from the germline V gene. The CDR3 loop reads CASSPGTGADEQYF. CDR3 sequence (DNA): TGTGCCAGCTCACCGGGGACAGGGGCCGACGAGCAGTACTTC.

V and J are TRBV2 and TRBJ1-1; D is possibly TRBD1 (5 bases). The V gene's germline CDR1 is SNHLY and CDR2 FYNNEI. This CDR3 is 13 amino acids long. The V and J ends lost 8 bases and 4 bases respectively, with 14 bases between them. In nucleotides, the CDR3 is TGTGCCAGCCAAAGGACTGGGGGCACTGAAGCTTTCTTT. This gives the protein CASQRTGGTEAFF.

Ten or more counts support this clone. The chain is built from TRBV27 and TRBJ1-6; D is unclear. This CDR3 is built from 15 residues. V lost 6 bases to trimming and J lost 7 bases, with 16 bases between them. Germline V gene sequence: CDR1 MNHEY, CDR2 SMNVEV (reference sequence). CDR3 in DNA: TGTGCCAGCAGGTATCTTATCTCCACCAATTCACCCCTCCACTTT. Translated: CASRYLISTNSPLHF.

The chain uses TRBV6-6 and TRBJ2-7; D may be TRBD2 (6 bases). Germline CDR1 and CDR2: MNHNY and SVGAGI (reference sequence). There are 16 residues in the CDR3. The V gene lost 5 bases and the J gene lost 0 bases, with 17 bases spanning the gap. The CDR3 region is CASSAPGLKSSYEQYF. Written as DNA, the CDR3 is TGTGCCAGCAGTGCGCCGGGACTGAAGAGCTCCTACGAGCAGTACTTC.

This rearrangement joins TRBV5-1 to TRBJ2-7, with 10 bases fitting TRBD1. Germline-derived CDR1 and CDR2 are SGHRS and YFSETQ. V was clipped by 2 bases and J by 5 bases; unmatched bases: 4. The CDR3 sequence is 14 residues long. The CDR3 DNA follows: TGCGCCAGCAGCTTCCAGACAGGGGGCAACGAGCAGTACTTC. Its protein product is CASSFQTGGNEQYF.

This clone was counted a few times. This sequence joins TRBV27 and TRBJ2-7, with 7 bases identical to TRBD1. CDR1 MNHEY and CDR2 SMNVEV come from the germline V gene (reference sequence). The CDR3 contains 13 residues. The trim removed 6 bases at V and 3 bases at J, leaving 5 bases unmatched. The DNA for the CDR3 is TGTGCCAGCAGCCGGGCAGGGGGCTACGAGCAGTACGTC. Translation: CASSRAGGYEQYV.

V and J are TRBV5-1 and TRBJ1-2, with 8 bases identical to TRBD1. Germline CDR1 SGHRS, CDR2 YFSETQ. The CDR3 sequence is 16 residues long. The junction had 17 bases not matched to a gene; V was cut back by 6 bases and J by 7 bases. CDR3 loop: CASTSRAGGDHGGYTF. The CDR3 DNA reads as TGCGCCAGCACCTCCCGAGCAGGGGGCGACCATGGTGGCTACACCTTC.

The rearrangement uses TRBV28 and TRBJ2-1; TRBD1 matches at 8 bases. Losses at the gene ends were 5 bases for V and 0 bases for J; bases not matched to a gene: 6. There are 16 residues in the CDR3. The germline V gene has CDR1 MDHEN and CDR2 SYDVKM. CDR3 in DNA: TGTGCCAGCAGTACCCAGGGGGCAAGCTCCTACAATGAGCAGTTCTTC. This sequence encodes CASSTQGASSYNEQFF.

The gene calls are TRBV29-1 and TRBJ2-6; D unclear. V gave up 6 bases and J gave up 2 bases, with 14 bases separating them. Per the germline V gene, CDR1 is SQVTM and CDR2 is ANQGSEA. The CDR3 runs 15 residues. CDR3 coding DNA: TGCAGCGTCAGACAAGGCCCCCCTGGGGCCAACGTCCTGACTTTC. This sequence encodes CSVRQGPPGANVLTF.

The chain has TRBV29-1 and TRBJ2-1, with TRBD1 matching over 7 bases. This CDR3 is built from 13 residues. Germline CDR1 and CDR2: SQVTM and ANQGSEA. Germline trimming cut 7 bases from V and 4 bases from J; bases unmatched to any gene: 7. The CDR3 is CSASRDRYNEQFF. The CDR3 DNA is TGCAGCGCCAGCCGGGACAGATACAATGAGCAGTTCTTC.

CDR3 sequence: CASSANIEGGYTF. In DNA, the CDR3 is TGTGCCAGCAGCGCCAATATAGAAGGAGGCTACACCTTC. V gene TRBV5-4 combines with J gene TRBJ1-2; unclear D gene. This CDR3 is built from 13 residues. The V gene's germline CDR1 is SGHNT and CDR2 YYREEE (reference sequence). Trimming removed 4 bases from V and 8 bases from J, with 15 bases in between.

This chain connects TRBV2 to TRBJ1-6; maybe TRBD1 (5 bases). The CDR3 spans 12 residues. Between the trimmed V and J ends, which lost 6 bases and 9 bases, there was a span of 9 bases. Germline lookup yields CDR1 SNHLY and CDR2 FYNNEI. The CDR3 DNA sequence: TGTGCCAGCAGAAGACAGTCTTCACCCCTCCACTTT. This codes for CASRRQSSPLHF.

The chain combines TRBV11-3 with TRBJ2-3; D might be TRBD2 (5 bases). This CDR3 region has 15 residues. V was cut by 3 bases and J by 0 bases, with 10 bases left in between. Germline CDR1 is SGHNT and CDR2 is YENEEA. The CDR3 DNA is TGTGCCAGCAGCTTCTCCGGGGTTAGCACAGATACGCAGTATTTT. This translates into CASSFSGVSTDTQYF.

The chain combines TRBV5-1 with TRBJ2-7, with unresolved D. In germline, CDR1 is SGHRS, CDR2 YFSETQ. The CDR3 extends over 13 amino acids. Trimming removed 0 bases from V and 3 bases from J, with 7 bases in between. Written as DNA, the CDR3 is TGCGCCAGCAGCTTGGAATACGGCTACGAGCAGTACGTC. This encodes CASSLEYGYEQYV.

This clone was observed a few times. The chain recombines TRBV9 with TRBJ2-2, with a weak D call TRBD1 (6 bases). The CDR3 consists of 14 residues. The V end was cut by 10 bases, the J end by 3 bases, with 16 bases between. From germline, CDR1 is SGDLS and CDR2 YYNGEE. The CDR3 is CAAGLGADTGELFF. In nucleotides, the CDR3 is TGTGCCGCGGGTCTGGGGGCGGACACCGGGGAGCTGTTTTTT.